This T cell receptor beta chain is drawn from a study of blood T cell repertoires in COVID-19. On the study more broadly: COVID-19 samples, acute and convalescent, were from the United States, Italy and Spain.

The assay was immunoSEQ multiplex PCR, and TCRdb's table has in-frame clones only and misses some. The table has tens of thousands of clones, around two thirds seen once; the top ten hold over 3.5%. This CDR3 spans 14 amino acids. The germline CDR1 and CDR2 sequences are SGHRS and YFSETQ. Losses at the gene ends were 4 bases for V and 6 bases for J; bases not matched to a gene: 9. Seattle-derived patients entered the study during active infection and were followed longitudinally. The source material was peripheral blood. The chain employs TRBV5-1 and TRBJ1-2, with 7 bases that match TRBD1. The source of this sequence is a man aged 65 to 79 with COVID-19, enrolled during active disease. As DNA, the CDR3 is TGCGCCAGCAGCGACCCGACAGGGACGAATGGCTACACCTTC. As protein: CASSDPTGTNGYTF. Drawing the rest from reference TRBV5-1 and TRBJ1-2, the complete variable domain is KAGVTQTPRYLIKTRGQQVTLSCSPISGHRSVSWYQQTPGQGLQFLFEYFSETQRNKGNFPGRFSGRQFSNSRSEMNVSTLELGDSALYLCASSDPTGTNGYTFGSGTRLTVV.